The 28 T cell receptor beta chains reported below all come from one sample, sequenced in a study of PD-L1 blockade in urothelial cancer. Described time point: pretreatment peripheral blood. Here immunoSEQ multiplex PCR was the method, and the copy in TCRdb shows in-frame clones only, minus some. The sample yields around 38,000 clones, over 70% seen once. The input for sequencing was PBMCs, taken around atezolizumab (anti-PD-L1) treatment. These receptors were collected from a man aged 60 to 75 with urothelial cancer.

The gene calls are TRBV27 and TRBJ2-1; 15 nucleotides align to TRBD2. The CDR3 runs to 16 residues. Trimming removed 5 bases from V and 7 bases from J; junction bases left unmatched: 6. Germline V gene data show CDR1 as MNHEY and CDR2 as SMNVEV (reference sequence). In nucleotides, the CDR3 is TGTGCCAGCAGTCACGGGACTAGCGGGAGGTGGAATGAGCAGTTCTTC. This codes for CASSHGTSGRWNEQFF.

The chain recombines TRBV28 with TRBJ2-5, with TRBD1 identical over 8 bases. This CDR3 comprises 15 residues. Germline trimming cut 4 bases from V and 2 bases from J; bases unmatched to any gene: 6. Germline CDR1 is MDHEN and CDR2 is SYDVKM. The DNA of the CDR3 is TGTGCCAGCAGTTCCGCAGGGGGCGGGCAAGAGACCCAGTACTTC. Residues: CASSSAGGGQETQYF.

The CDR3: CASSVAHTRASGRLLDNIQYF. CDR3 DNA: TGTGCCAGCAGCGTAGCTCATACTCGGGCTAGCGGGAGACTACTGGACAACATTCAGTACTTC. The rearrangement joins TRBV9 to TRBJ2-4; 10 bases match TRBD2. Trimming cost V 0 bases and J 7 bases; bases outside gene matches: 22. Germline values: CDR1 SGDLS, CDR2 YYNGEE. The CDR3 length is 21 residues. The variable domain in full, completed from reference TRBV9 and TRBJ2-4, reads DSGVTQTPKHLITATGQRVTLRCSPRSGDLSVYWYQQSLDQGLQFLIQYYNGEERAKGNILERFSAQQFPDLHSELNLSSLELGDSALYFCASSVAHTRASGRLLDNIQYFGAGTRLSVL.

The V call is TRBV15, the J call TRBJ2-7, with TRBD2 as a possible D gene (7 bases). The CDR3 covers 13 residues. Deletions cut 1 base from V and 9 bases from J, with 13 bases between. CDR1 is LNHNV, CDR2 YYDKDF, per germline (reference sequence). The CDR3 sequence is CATSRGGGLMQYF. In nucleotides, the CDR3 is TGTGCCACCAGCAGAGGGGGGGGGCTTATGCAGTACTTC.

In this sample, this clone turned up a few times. CDR3 amino acids: CASSIPSGSINEQYF. CDR3 DNA sequence: TGTGCCAGTAGTATTCCCAGCGGGAGTATCAACGAGCAGTACTTC. V is TRBV19 and J is TRBJ2-7; 8 bases map to TRBD2. The CDR3 covers 15 residues. Losses at the gene ends were 3 bases for V and 5 bases for J; bases not matched to a gene: 9. Germline loops: CDR1 LNHDA, CDR2 SQIVND (reference sequence).

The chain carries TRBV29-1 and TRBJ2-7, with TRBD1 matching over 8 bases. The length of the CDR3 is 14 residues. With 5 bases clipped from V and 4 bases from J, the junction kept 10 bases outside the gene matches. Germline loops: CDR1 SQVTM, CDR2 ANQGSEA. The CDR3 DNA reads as TGCAGCGTTCTAGGTGGACAGGGAGGATACGAGCAGTACTTC. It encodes CSVLGGQGGYEQYF.

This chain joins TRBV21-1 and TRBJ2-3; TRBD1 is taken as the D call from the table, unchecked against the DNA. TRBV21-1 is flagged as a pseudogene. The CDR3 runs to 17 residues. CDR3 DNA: TGTGCCAGCAGCCCTTCCCTCCGGGACAGAGACACAGATACGCAGTATTTT. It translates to CASSPSLRDRDTDTQYF.

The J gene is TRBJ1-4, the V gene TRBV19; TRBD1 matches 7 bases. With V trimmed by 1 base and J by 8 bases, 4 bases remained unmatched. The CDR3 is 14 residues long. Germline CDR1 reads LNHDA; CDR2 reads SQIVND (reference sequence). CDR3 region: CASSIAGQPEKLFF. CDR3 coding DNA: TGTGCCAGTAGTATAGCGGGACAGCCGGAAAAACTGTTTTTT.

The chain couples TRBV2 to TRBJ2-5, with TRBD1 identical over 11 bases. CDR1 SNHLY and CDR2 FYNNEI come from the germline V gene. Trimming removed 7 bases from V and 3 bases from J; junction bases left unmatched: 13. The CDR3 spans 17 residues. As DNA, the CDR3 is TGTGCCAGCACCTGGACACCGGGACAGGGGGAGGAAGAGACCCAGTACTTC. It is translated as CASTWTPGQGEEETQYF.

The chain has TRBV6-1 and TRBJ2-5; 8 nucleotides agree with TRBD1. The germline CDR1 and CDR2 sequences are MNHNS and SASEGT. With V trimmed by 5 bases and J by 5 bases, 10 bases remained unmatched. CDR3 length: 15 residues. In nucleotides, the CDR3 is TGTGCCAGCAGTTTGGAGGCAGGGGGCGGTGAGACCCAGTACTTC. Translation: CASSLEAGGGETQYF.

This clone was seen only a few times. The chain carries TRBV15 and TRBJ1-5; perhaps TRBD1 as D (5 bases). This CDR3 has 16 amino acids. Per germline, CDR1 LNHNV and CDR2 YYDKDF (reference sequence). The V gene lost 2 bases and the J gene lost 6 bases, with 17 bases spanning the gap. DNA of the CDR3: TGTGCCACCAGCAGAACCACGGACAATCTCGGTCAGCCCCAGCATTTT. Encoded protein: CATSRTTDNLGQPQHF.

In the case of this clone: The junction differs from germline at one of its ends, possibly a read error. DNA of the CDR3: TGTGCCAGCAGTCAAGCGGACGGCGGGGATCAGCCCCAGCATTTT. This gives the protein CASSQADGGDQPQHF. J is TRBJ1-5 and V is TRBV2; D is unresolved. Germline CDR1 reads SNHLY; CDR2 reads FYNNEI. CDR3 size: 15 residues.

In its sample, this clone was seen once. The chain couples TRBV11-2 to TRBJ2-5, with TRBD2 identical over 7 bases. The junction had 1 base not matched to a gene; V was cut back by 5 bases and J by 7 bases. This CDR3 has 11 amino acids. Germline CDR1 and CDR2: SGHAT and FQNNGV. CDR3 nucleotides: TGTGCCAGCAGCGGGGGGGTGACCCAGTACTTC. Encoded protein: CASSGGVTQYF.

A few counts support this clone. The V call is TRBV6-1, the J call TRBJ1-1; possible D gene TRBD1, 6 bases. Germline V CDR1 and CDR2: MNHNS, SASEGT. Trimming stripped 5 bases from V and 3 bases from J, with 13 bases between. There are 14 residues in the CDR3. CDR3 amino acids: CASSKGGWDTEAFF. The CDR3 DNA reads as TGTGCCAGCAGTAAGGGGGGGTGGGACACTGAAGCTTTCTTT.

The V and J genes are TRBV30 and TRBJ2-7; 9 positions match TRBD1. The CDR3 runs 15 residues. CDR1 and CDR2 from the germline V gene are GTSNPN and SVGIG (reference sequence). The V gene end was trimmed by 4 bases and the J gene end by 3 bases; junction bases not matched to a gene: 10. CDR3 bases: TGTGCCTGGATGAGGGGGGGACAGGGTAACTACGAGCAGTACTTC. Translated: CAWMRGGQGNYEQYF.

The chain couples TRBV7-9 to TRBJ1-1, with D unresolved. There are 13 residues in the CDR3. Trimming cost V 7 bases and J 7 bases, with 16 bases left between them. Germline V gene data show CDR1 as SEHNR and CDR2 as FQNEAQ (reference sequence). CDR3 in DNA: TGTGCCAGCACCCCTCACGGCGGCGGTGAAGCTTTCTTT. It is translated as CASTPHGGGEAFF.

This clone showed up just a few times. The CDR3 nucleotides read TGTGCCAGCAGCTTAGTCAGGGGAGGGAATCAGCCCCAGCATTTT. This translates into CASSLVRGGNQPQHF. This chain connects TRBV7-2 to TRBJ1-5; TRBD1 is a possible D gene (6 bases). Trimming pared 1 base from V and 4 bases from J, leaving 11 bases between. Germline V gene sequence: CDR1 SGHTA, CDR2 FQGNSA. The CDR3 runs to 15 residues.

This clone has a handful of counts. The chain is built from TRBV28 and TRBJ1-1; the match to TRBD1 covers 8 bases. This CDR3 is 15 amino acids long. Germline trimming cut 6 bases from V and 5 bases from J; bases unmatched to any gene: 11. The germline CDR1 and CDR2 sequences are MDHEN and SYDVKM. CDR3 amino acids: CASRLQGAGRTEAFF. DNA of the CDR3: TGTGCCAGCAGACTCCAGGGGGCCGGTAGAACTGAAGCTTTCTTT.

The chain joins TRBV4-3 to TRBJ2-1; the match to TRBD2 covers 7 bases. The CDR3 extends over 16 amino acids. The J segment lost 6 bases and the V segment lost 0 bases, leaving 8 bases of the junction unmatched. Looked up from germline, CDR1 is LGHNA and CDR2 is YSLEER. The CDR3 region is CASSQDLRSGGNEQFF. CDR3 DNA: TGCGCCAGCAGCCAAGATTTGCGTTCGGGGGGCAATGAGCAGTTCTTC.

In DNA, the CDR3 is TGTGCCAGCAGCGACAGGGGGGGGGCCTACGAGCAGTACTTC. It specifies CASSDRGGAYEQYF. The chain has TRBV7-2 and TRBJ2-7; TRBD1 aligns across 9 bases. V was pared by 5 bases and J by 2 bases, with 4 bases of the junction left unmatched. Germline V gene sequence: CDR1 SGHTA, CDR2 FQGNSA. The CDR3 runs 14 residues.

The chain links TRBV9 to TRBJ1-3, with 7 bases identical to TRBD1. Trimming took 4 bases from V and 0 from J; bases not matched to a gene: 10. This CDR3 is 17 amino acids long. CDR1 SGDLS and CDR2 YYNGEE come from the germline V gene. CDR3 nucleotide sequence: TGTGCCAGCAGCCGAAACAGGGGAATTTTCTCTGGAAACACCATATATTTT. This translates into CASSRNRGIFSGNTIYF.

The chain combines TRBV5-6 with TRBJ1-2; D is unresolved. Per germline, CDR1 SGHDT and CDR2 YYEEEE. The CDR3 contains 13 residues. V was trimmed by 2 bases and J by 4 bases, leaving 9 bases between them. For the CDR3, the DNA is TGTGCCAGCAGCTTACCGGGAGCCTATGGCTACACCTTC. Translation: CASSLPGAYGYTF.

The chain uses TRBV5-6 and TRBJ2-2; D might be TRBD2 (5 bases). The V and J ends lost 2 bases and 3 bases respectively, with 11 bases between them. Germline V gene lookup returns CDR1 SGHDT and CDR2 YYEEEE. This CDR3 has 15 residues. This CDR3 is CASSFGVVDTGELFF. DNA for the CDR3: TGTGCCAGCAGCTTCGGGGTAGTGGACACCGGGGAGCTGTTTTTT.

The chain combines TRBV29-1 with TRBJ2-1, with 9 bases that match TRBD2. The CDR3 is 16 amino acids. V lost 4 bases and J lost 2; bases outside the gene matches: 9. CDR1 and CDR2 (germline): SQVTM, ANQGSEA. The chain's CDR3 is CSVGGSSGTTYNEQFF. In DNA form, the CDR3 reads TGCAGCGTTGGGGGGTCTAGCGGGACAACCTACAATGAGCAGTTCTTC.

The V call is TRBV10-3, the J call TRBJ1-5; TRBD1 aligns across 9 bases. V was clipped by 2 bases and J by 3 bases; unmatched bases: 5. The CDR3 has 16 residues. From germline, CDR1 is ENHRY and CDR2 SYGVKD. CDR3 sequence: CAISETRDRDNQPQHF. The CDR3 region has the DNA TGTGCCATCAGTGAGACCCGGGACAGGGACAATCAGCCCCAGCATTTT.

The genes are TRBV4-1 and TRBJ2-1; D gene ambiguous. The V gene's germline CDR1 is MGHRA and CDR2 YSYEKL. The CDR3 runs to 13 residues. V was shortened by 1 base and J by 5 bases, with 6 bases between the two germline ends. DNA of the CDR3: TGCGCCAGCAGCCAAGCACTAAACAATGAGCAGTTCTTC. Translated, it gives CASSQALNNEQFF.

This chain's CDR3 is CASRSGTGGAQEQYF. Here the CDR3 DNA reads TGCGCCAGCAGGTCCGGGACAGGGGGTGCCCAGGAGCAGTACTTC. This chain connects TRBV10-1 to TRBJ2-7; 11 bases agree with TRBD1. The V segment lost 6 bases and the J segment 7 bases; nucleotides outside the gene matches: 11. Germline CDR1 and CDR2: WNHNN and SYGVQD (reference sequence). CDR3 length: 15 amino acids.

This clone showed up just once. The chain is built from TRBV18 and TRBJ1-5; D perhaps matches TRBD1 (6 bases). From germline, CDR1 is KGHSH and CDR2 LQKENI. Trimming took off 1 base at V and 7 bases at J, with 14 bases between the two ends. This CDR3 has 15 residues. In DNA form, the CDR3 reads TGTGCCAGCTCACCACAGGCGAACAGGGACCAGCCCCAGCATTTT. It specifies CASSPQANRDQPQHF. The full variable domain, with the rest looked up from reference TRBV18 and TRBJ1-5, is NAGVMQNPRHLVRRRGQEARLRCSPMKGHSHVYWYRQLPEEGLKFMVYLQKENIIDESGMPKERFSAEFPKEGPSILRIQQVVRGDSAAYFCASSPQANRDQPQHFGDGTRLSIL.